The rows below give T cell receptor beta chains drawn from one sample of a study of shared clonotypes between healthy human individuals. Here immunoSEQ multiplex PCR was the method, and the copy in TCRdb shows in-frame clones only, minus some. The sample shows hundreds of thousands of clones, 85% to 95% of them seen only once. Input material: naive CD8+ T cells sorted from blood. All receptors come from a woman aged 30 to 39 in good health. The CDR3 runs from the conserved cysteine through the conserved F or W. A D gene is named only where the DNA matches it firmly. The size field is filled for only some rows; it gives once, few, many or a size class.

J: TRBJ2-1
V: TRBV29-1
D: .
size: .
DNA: TGCAGCGCCCCAGGCGTGCAGTTCTTC
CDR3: CSAPGVQFF

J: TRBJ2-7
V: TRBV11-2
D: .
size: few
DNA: TGTGCCAGCAGCTTAATGGCCGAGCAGTACTTC
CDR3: CASSLMAEQYF

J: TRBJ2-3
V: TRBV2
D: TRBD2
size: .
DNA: TGTGCCAGCAGTGAAGGGCCTAGCGGAACAGATACGCAGTATTTT
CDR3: CASSEGPSGTDTQYF

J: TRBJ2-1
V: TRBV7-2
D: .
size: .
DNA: TGTGCCAGCAGCTTACACCGGGACGGATACAATGAGCAGTTCTTC
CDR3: CASSLHRDGYNEQFF

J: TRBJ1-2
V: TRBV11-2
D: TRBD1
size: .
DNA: TGTGCCAGCAGCCACTCGACAGGGCTAAACTATGGCTACACCTTC
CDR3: CASSHSTGLNYGYTF

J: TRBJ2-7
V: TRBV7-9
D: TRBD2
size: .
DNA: TGTGCCAGCAGCTGGGGACTAGCACTCTACGAGCAGTACTTC
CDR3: CASSWGLALYEQYF

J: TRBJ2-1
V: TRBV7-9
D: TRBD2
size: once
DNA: TGTGCCAGCAGCCCGAGACTAGCGGGAATGGTGCAGTTCTTC
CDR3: CASSPRLAGMVQFF

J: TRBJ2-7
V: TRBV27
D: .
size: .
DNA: TGTGCCAGCAGGCCAGGGGTAGCGGTCTACGAGCAGTACTTC
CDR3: CASRPGVAVYEQYF

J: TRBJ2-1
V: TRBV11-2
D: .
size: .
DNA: TGTGCCAGCAGCTCACAGGGCTACAATGAGCAGTTCTTC
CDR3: CASSSQGYNEQFF

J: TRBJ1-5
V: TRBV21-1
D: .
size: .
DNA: TGTGCCAGCAGCAACTACGGACAGGACAATCAGCCCCAGCATTTT
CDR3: CASSNYGQDNQPQHF

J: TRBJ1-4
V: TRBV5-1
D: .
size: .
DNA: TGCGCCAGCAGCCCGAGGGGGGCGACTAATGAAAAACTGTTTTTT
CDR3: CASSPRGATNEKLFF

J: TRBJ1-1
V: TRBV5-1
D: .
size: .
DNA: TGCGCCAGCAGCTTGAACAGGGAAGCTTTCTTT
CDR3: CASSLNREAFF

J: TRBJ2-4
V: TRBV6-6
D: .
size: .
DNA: TGTGCCAGCAGTCCCGACAGGTTCTTGGAGATTCAGTACTTC
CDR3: CASSPDRFLEIQYF

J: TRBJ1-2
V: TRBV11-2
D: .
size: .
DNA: TGTGCCAGCAGCTTAGAGACGATGCTGAACTATGGCTACACCTTC
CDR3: CASSLETMLNYGYTF

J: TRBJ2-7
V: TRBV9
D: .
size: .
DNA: TGTGCCAGCAGCGCCGGGCCGACGGACCCGCACGAGCAGTACTTC
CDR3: CASSAGPTDPHEQYF

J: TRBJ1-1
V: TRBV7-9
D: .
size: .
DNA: TGTGCCAGCAGCCCCGGCCAGACGGGGGCTTTCTTT
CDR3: CASSPGQTGAFF

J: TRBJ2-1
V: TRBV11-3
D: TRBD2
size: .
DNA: TGTGCCAGCAGCCCGATGGGACTAGCGGGAGGGCCCGATGAGCAGTTCTTC
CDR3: CASSPMGLAGGPDEQFF

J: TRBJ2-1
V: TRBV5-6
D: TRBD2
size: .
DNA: TGTGCCAGCATATTCCTCGAGCGGGAGGGTTACAATGAGCAGTTCTTC
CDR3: CASIFLEREGYNEQFF

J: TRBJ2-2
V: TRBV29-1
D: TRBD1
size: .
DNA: TGCAGCGTTCGGACAGGGAAGAACACCGGGGAGCTGTTTTTT
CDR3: CSVRTGKNTGELFF

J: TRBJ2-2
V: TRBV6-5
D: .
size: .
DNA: TGTGCCAGCAGCGGCAGGGACGAGCTCGGGGAGCTGTTTTTT
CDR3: CASSGRDELGELFF

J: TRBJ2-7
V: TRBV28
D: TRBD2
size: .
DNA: TGTGCCAGCAGTTTATCCTCGGCGGGAGGGGGCTACGAGCAGTACTTC
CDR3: CASSLSSAGGGYEQYF

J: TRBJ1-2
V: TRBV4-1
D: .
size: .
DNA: TGCGCCAGCAGCCAAGATCTTCCCGGACCCGAGGAGGATGGCTACACCTTC
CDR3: CASSQDLPGPEEDGYTF

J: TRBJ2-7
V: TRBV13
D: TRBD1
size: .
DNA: TGTGCCAGCAGCTTAGGCCTAGGACAGGGAAACCACGAGCAGTACTTC
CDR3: CASSLGLGQGNHEQYF

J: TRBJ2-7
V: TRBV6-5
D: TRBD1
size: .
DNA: TGTGCCAGCAGTTACACGGGGACAGTCTACGAGCAGTACTTC
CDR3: CASSYTGTVYEQYF

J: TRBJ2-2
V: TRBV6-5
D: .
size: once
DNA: TGTGCCAGCAGTCCCCCGGGCGAAGGAACCGGGGAGCTGTTTTTT
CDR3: CASSPPGEGTGELFF

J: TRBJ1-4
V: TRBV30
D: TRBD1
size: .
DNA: TGTGCCTGGAGCACCGGGACAGGGTATGAAAAACTGTTTTTT
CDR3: CAWSTGTGYEKLFF

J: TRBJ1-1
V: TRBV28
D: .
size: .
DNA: TGTGCCAGCAGTTTGGCAGGTGAGAACACTGAAGCTTTCTTT
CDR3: CASSLAGENTEAFF

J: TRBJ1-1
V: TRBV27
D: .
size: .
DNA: TGTGCCAGCAGTTTTTTAGTGGGACATGAAGCTTTCTTT
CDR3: CASSFLVGHEAFF

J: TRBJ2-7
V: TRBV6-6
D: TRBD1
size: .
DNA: TGTGCCAGCAGTACCGTTGGACAGGGGGCCTCCTACGAGCAGTACTTC
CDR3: CASSTVGQGASYEQYF

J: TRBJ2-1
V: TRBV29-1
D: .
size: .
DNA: TGCAGCGTTGAAAGATCCTACAATGAGCAGTTCTTC
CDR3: CSVERSYNEQFF

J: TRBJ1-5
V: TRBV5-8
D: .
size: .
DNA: TGTGCCAGCAGCTTGGTAGCCCCGGGACTGAACAATCAGCCCCAGCATTTT
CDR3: CASSLVAPGLNNQPQHF

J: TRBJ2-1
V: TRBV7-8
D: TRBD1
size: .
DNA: TGTGCCAGCAGCTCCCCGACGGACAGGGGTAGTGATGAGCAGTTCTTC
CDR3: CASSSPTDRGSDEQFF

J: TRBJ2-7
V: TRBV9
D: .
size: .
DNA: TGTGCCAGCAGCGTAGCGGGGGGCTCCTCCTACGAGCAGTACTTC
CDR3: CASSVAGGSSYEQYF

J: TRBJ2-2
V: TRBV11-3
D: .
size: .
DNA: TGTGCCAGCAGCTTAGGGATGGGGATAGACACCGGGGAGCTGTTTTTT
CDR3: CASSLGMGIDTGELFF

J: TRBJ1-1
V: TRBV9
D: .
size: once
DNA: TGTGCCAGCAGCGTAGGGGGAACAACTGAAGCTTTCTTT
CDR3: CASSVGGTTEAFF

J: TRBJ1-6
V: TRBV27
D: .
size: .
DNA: TGTGCCAGCAGTAGCTCGGGGCTGATTAATTCACCCCTCCACTTT
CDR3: CASSSSGLINSPLHF

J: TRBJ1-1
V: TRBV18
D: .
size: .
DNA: TGTGCCAGCTCACCGACTGATCCGAACACTGAAGCTTTCTTT
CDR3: CASSPTDPNTEAFF

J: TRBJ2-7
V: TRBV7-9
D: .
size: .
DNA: TGTGCCAGCAGCCACCAATCCTACGAGCAGTACTTC
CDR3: CASSHQSYEQYF

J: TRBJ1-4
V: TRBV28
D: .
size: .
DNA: TGTGCCAGCAGTTTTTATGGAGGTGAAAAACTGTTTTTT
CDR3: CASSFYGGEKLFF

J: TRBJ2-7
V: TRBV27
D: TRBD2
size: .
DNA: TGTGCCAGCAGGGGGACCCGAACTAGGGCTAGCGGGAGCTACGAGCAGTACTTC
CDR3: CASRGTRTRASGSYEQYF

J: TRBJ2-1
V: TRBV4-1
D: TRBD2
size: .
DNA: TGCGCCAGCAGCCAAACTAGCGGGAGGGCCTATGAGCAGTTCTTC
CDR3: CASSQTSGRAYEQFF

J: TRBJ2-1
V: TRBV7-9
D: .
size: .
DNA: TGTGCCAGCAGCTTTGGGAGTGAGCAGTTCTTC
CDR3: CASSFGSEQFF

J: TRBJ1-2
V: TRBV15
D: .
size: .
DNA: TGTGCCACCAGCAGAGGTGATGCAGGGTTTGGCTACACCTTC
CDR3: CATSRGDAGFGYTF

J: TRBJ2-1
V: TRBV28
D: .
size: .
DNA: TGTGCCAGCAGTAGGAGTGAGCAGTTCTTC
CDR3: CASSRSEQFF

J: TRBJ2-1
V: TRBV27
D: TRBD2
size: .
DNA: TGTGCCAGCAGGTCGGGACTACTGTACAATGAGCAGTTCTTC
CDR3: CASRSGLLYNEQFF